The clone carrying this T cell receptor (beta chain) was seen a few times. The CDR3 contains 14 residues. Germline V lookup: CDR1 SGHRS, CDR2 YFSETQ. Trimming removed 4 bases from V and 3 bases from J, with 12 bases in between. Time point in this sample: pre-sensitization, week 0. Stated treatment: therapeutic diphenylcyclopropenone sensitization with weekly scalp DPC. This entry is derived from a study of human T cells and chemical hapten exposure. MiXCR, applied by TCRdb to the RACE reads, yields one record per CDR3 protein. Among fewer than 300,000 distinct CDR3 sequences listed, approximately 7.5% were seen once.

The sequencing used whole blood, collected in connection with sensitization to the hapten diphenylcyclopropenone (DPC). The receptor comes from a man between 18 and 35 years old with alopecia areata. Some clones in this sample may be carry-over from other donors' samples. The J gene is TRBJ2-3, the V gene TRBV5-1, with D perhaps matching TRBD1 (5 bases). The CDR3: CASSPVTGTDTQYF. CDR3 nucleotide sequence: TGCGCCAGCAGCCCCGTAACAGGAACAGATACGCAGTATTTT.